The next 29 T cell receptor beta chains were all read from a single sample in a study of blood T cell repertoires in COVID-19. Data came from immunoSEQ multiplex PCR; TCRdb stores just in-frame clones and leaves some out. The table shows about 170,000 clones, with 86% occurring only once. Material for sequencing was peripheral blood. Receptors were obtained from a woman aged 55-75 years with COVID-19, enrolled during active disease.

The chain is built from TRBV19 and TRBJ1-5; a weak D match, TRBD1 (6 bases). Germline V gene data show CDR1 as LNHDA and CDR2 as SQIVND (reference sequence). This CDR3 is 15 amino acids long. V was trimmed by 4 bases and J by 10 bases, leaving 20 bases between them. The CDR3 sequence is CASSTRDKMYGPQHF. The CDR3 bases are TGTGCCAGTAGTACGAGGGACAAAATGTATGGACCCCAGCATTTT. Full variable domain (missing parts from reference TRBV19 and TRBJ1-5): DGGITQSPKYLFRKEGQNVTLSCEQNLNHDAMYWYRQDPGQGLRLIYYSQIVNDFQKGDIAEGYSVSREKKESFPLTVTSAQKNPTAFYLCASSTRDKMYGPQHFGDGTRLSIL.

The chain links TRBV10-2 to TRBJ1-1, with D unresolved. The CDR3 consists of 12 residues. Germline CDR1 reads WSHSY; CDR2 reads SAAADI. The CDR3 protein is CASRRKGTEAFF. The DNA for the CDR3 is TGCGCGAGCCGGAGGAAAGGTACTGAAGCTTTCTTT.

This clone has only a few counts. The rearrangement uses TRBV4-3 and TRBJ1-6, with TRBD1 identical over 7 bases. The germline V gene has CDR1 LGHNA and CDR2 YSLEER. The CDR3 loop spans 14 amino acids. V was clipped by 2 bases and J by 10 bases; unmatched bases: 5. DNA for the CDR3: TGCGCCAGCAGCCAAAACAGGGGAAGCTCACCCCTCCACTTT. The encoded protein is CASSQNRGSSPLHF.

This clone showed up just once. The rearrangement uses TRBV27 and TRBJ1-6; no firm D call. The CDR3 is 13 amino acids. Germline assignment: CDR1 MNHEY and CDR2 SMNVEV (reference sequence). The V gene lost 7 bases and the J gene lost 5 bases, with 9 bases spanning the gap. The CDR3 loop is CASKTPNNSPLHF. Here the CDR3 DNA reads TGTGCCAGCAAGACACCGAATAATTCACCCCTCCACTTT.

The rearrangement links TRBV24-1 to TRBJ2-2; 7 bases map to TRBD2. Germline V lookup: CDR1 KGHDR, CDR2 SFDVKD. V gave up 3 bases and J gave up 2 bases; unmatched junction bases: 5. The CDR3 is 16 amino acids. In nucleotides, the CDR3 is TGTGCCACCAGTGATCCCAGCGGGACCAACACCGGGGAGCTGTTTTTT. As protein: CATSDPSGTNTGELFF.

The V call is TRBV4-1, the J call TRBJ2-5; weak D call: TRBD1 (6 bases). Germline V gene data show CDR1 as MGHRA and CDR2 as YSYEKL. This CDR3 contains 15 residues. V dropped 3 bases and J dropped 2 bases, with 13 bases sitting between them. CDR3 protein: CASSHQTGAQETQYF. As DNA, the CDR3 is TGCGCCAGCAGCCACCAGACAGGAGCACAAGAGACCCAGTACTTC.

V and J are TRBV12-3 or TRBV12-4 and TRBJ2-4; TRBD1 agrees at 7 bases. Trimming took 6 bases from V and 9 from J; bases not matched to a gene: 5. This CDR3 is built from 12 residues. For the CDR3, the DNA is TGTGCCAGCAGGACAGGGAACGCCATTCAGTACTTC. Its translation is CASRTGNAIQYF.

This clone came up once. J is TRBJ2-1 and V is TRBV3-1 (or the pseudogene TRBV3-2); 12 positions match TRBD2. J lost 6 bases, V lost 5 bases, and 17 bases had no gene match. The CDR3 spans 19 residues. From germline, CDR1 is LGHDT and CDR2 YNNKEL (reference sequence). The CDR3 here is CASSARGILAGGPVNEQFF. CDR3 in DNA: TGTGCCAGCAGCGCCCGGGGGATCCTAGCGGGAGGGCCGGTCAATGAGCAGTTCTTC.

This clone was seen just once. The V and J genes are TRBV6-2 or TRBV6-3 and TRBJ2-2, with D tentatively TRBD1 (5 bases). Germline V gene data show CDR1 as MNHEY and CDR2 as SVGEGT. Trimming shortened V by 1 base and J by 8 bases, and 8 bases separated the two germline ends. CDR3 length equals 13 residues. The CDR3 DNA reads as TGTGCCAGCAGTTACTTCAGGGCGGGGGAGCTGTTTTTT. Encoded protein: CASSYFRAGELFF.

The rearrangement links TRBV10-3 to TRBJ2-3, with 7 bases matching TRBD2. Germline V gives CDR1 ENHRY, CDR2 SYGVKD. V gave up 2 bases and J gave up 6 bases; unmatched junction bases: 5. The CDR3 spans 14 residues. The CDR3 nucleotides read TGTGCCATCAGTGAGGCGGGAGTCAGGGATACGCAGTATTTT. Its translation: CAISEAGVRDTQYF.

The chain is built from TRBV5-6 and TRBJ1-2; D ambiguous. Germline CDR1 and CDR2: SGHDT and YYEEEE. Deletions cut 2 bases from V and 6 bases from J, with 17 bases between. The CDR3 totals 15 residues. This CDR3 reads CASSFASVEIDGYTF. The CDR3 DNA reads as TGTGCCAGCAGCTTCGCCTCAGTTGAAATTGATGGCTACACCTTC.

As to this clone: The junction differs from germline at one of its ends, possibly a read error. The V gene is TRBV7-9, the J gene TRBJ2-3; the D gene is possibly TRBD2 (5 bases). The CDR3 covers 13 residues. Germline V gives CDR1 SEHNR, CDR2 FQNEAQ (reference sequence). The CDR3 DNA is TGTGCCAGCTGCTTAGACGGCCGGGGTACGCAGTATTTT. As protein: CASCLDGRGTQYF.

CDR3 in DNA: TGTGCCAGCAGCCAGAGACTGGGGGAGGGCCCCTATGGCTACACCTTC. It translates to CASSQRLGEGPYGYTF. The chain has TRBV14 and TRBJ1-2; TRBD1 might be the D (5 bases). Deletions cut 3 bases from V and 4 bases from J, with 18 bases between. Germline values: CDR1 SGHDN, CDR2 FVKESK. The CDR3 covers 16 residues.

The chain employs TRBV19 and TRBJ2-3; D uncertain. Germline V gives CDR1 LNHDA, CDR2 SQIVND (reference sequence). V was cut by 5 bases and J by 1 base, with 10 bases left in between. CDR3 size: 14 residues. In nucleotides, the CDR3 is TGTGCCAGTAGTCCCAAGCAGGGCACAGATACGCAGTATTTT. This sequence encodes CASSPKQGTDTQYF.

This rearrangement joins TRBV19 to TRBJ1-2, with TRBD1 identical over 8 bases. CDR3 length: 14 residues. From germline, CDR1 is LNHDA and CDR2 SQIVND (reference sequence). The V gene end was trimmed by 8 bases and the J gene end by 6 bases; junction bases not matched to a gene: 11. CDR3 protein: CASQSQDRADGYTF. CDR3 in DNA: TGTGCCAGTCAATCCCAGGACAGGGCGGATGGCTACACCTTC.

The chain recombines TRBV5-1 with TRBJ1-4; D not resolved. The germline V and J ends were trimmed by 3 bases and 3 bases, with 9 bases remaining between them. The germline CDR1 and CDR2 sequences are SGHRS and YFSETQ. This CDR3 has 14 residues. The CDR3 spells CASSSPGANEKLFF. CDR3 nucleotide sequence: TGCGCCAGCAGCTCACCGGGAGCTAATGAAAAACTGTTTTTT.

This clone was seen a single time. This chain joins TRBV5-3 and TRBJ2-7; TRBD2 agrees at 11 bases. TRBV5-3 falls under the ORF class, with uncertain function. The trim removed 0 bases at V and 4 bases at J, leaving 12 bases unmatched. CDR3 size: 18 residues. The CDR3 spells CARSLVASGRPPLYEQYF. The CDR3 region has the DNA TGTGCCAGAAGCTTGGTCGCTAGCGGGAGGCCCCCTCTTTACGAGCAGTACTTC.

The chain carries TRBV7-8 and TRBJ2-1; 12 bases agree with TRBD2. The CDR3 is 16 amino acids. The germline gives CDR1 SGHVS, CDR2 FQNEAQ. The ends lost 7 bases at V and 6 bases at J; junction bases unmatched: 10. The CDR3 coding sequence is TGTGCCAGCACCATACTAGCGGGAGGCCCTACCAATGAGCAGTTCTTC. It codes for CASTILAGGPTNEQFF.

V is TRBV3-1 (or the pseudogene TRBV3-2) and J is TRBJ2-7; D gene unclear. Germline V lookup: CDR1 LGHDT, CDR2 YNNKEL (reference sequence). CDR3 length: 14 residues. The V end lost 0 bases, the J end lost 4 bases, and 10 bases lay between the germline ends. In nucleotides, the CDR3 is TGTGCCAGCAGCCAAGATATGGCGGCTTACGAGCAGTACTTC. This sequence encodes CASSQDMAAYEQYF.

CDR3 sequence: CASRPDRDNTEAFF. CDR3 nucleotides: TGTGCCAGTAGACCGGACAGAGATAACACTGAAGCTTTCTTT. The chain employs TRBV19 and TRBJ1-1, with D maybe TRBD1 (6 bases). Germline V gene sequence: CDR1 LNHDA, CDR2 SQIVND (reference sequence). Trimming stripped 6 bases from V and 2 bases from J, with 13 bases between. CDR3 size: 14 residues.

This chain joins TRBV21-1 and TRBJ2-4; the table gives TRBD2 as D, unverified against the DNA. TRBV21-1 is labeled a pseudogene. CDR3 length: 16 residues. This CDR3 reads CASSPAGGIAKNIQYF. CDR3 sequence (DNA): TGTGCCAGCAGCCCAGCGGGAGGAATAGCCAAAAACATTCAGTACTTC.

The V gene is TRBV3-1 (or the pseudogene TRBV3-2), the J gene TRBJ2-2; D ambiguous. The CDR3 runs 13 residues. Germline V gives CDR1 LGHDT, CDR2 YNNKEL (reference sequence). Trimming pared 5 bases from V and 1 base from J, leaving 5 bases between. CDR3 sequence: CASSYRNTGELFF. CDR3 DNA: TGTGCCAGCAGCTACAGGAACACCGGGGAGCTGTTTTTT.

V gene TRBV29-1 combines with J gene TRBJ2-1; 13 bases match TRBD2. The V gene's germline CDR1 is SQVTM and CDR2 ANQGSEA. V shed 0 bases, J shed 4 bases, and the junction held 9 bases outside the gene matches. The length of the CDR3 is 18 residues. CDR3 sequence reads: CSVEDLKGLAGLYNEQFF. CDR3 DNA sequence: TGCAGCGTTGAAGATCTAAAGGGACTAGCGGGACTTTACAATGAGCAGTTCTTC.

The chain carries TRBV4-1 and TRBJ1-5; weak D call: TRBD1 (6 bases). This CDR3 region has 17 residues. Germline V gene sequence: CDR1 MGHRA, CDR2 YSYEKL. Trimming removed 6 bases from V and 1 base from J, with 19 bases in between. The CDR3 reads CASRPGAGDSSNQPQHF. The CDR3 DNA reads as TGCGCCAGCAGGCCCGGGGCAGGGGATTCGAGCAATCAGCCCCAGCATTTT.

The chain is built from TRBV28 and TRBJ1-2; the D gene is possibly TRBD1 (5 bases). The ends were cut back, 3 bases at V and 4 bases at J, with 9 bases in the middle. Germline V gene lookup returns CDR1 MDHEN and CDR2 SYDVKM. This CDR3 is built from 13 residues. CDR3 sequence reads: CASSLEGVYGYTF. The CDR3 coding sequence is TGTGCCAGCAGTTTGGAAGGGGTCTATGGCTACACCTTC.

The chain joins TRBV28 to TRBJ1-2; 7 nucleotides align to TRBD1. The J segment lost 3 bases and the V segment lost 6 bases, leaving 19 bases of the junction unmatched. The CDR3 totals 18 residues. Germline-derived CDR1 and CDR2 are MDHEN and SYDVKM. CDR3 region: CASSTLVHRGSWDYGYTF. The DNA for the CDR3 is TGTGCCAGCAGCACTCTCGTCCACAGGGGCTCGTGGGACTATGGCTACACCTTC.

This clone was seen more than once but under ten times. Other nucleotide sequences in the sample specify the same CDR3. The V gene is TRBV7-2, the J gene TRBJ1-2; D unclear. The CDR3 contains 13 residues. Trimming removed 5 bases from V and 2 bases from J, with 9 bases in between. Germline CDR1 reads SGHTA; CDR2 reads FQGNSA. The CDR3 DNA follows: TGTGCCAGCAGCCCCACGGGAAACTATGGCTACACCTTC. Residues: CASSPTGNYGYTF.

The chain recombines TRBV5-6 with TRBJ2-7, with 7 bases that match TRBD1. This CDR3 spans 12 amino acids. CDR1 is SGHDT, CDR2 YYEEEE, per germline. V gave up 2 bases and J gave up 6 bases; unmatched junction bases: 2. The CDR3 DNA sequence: TGTGCCAGCAGCTTAGGGGACAGCGAGCAGTACTTC. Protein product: CASSLGDSEQYF.

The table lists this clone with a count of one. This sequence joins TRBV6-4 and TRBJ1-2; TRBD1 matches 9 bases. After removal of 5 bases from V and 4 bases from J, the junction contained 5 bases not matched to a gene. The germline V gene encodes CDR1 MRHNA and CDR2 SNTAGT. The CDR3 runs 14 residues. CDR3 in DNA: TGTGCCAGCAGTCCGGGACAGGGTGGCTATGGCTACACCTTC. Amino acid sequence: CASSPGQGGYGYTF.